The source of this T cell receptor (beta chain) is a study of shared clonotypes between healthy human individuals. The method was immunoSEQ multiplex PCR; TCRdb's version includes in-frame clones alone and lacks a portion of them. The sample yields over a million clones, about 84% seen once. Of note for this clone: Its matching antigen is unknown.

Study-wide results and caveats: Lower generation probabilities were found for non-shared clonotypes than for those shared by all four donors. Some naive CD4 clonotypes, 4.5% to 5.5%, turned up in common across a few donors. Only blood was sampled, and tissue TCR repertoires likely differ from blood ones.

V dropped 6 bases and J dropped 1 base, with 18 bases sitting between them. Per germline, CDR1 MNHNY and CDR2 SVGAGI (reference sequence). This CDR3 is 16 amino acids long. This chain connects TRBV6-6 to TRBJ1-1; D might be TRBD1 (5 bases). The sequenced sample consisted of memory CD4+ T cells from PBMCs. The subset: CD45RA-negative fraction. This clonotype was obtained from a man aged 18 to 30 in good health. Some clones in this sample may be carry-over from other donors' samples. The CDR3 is CASRPGGFEQNTEAFF. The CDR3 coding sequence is TGTGCCAGCAGACCCGGGGGGTTTGAACAGAACACTGAAGCTTTCTTT.